Listed here is a single T cell receptor beta chain. Its target is not known. The sample is drawn from a study of CD8+ T cells in alopecia areata. Punch biopsies of lesional scalp, plus peripheral blood, were taken from alopecia areata patients. PBMC-derived CD4+ and CD8+ T cells were sorted. Study observations and caveats: An increase in clonality over normal scalp was evident in lesional scalp, especially alopecia totalis/universalis.

TCR sequencing used cDNA made by reverse transcription of extracted RNA. The method was immunoSEQ multiplex PCR; TCRdb's version includes in-frame clones alone and lacks a portion of them. The data hold 140,000 to 150,000 clones, with roughly 50% observed a single time. This CDR3 contains 14 residues. J lost 0 bases, V lost 10 bases, and 6 bases had no gene match. Per germline, CDR1 LNHDA and CDR2 SQIVND (reference sequence). The source is a human donor with alopecia areata. The sequenced sample was CD4+ T cells sorted from blood. V is TRBV19 and J is TRBJ2-3, with 8 bases matching TRBD2. This chain's CDR3 is CATSLAGSTDTQYF. CDR3 coding DNA: TGTGCCACTAGCCTAGCGGGCAGCACAGATACGCAGTATTTT.